This T cell receptor beta chain was retrieved from a study of blood T cells in healthy people across ages. Total RNA was isolated from each sample in quantities of at least 6 micrograms. Study conclusions and caveats: Across the age range, TCR beta diversity per million T cells fell in a roughly linear way.

The CDR3 is 12 amino acids. Trimming pared 3 bases from V and 6 bases from J, leaving 8 bases between. Germline V CDR1 and CDR2: DFQATT, SNEGSKA (reference sequence). A J-beta primer mix and a sample-barcoded 5' primer were used in a second PCR of roughly 6 to 12 cycles. Researchers report that a template-switch adaptor with 12 random nucleotides tagged each cDNA molecule. TCRdb processed the 5' RACE reads anew with MiXCR; each CDR3 protein has one entry. The table lists some 1.5 million distinct CDR3 sequences, 40% to 45% of them singletons. This clonotype has just a few counts. Its antigen is as yet unknown.

This clonotype was sampled from a young woman in good health. Sequenced material: blood. V is TRBV20-1 and J is TRBJ1-4, with no clear D. This CDR3 reads CSARLGDEKLFF. The DNA of the CDR3 is TGCAGTGCTAGGCTAGGAGATGAAAAACTGTTTTTT.